This T cell receptor beta chain was sequenced in a study of CD8 T cells in Susac syndrome. A quantity of about 0.5 to 1 ug RNA underwent reverse transcription using random hexamers. Each CDR3 protein gets one entry after TCRdb re-called the immunoSEQ multiplex PCR reads with MiXCR. Seen here are under 300,000 distinct CDR3 sequences, roughly 95% observed once, and the top ten hold about 0.1%. CDR3 length: 11 residues. CD8+ and CD4+ T cells from blood underwent TCR beta sequencing. The receptor was derived from a human donor with Susac syndrome. This chain joins TRBV1 and TRBJ2-7; the table's D call, TRBD1, has no DNA check behind it. TRBV1 is noted as a pseudogene. Sequencing was carried out using CD4+ T cells from PBMCs. The CDR3 DNA follows: TGCACCAGACAGGGGGGATACGAGCAGTACTTC. Amino acid sequence: CTRQGGYEQYF.